A single sample gave rise to the 2 T cell receptor beta chains below, sequenced in a study of shared clonotypes between healthy human individuals. Sequenced by immunoSEQ multiplex PCR; TCRdb stores in-frame clones only, minus some. This table has 2 million to 2.5 million clones, approximately 96% appearing once. Material: naive CD4+ T cells sorted from blood. Subset given: CD45RA+ positively selected. The receptor set was obtained from a man aged 18 to 29 in good health.

The table lists this clone with a few counts. Other DNA sequences in this sample translate to the same CDR3. The rearrangement uses TRBV6-5 and TRBJ1-6, with unresolved D. Germline values: CDR1 MNHEY, CDR2 SVGAGI. The germline V and J ends were trimmed by 6 bases and 6 bases, with 6 bases remaining between them. The CDR3 totals 12 residues. In DNA form, the CDR3 reads TGTGCCAGCAGCCAGAGTAATTCACCCCTCCACTTT. Protein: CASSQSNSPLHF.

The CDR3 nucleotides are TGTGCCAGCAGTGAAGTTGGGTCAGTCGGCGGCTACACCTTC. Protein product: CASSEVGSVGGYTF. V and J are TRBV2 and TRBJ1-2; D is unresolved. V gave up 1 base and J gave up 8 bases, with 14 bases separating them. CDR3 length: 14 amino acids. Germline CDR1 is SNHLY and CDR2 is FYNNEI.